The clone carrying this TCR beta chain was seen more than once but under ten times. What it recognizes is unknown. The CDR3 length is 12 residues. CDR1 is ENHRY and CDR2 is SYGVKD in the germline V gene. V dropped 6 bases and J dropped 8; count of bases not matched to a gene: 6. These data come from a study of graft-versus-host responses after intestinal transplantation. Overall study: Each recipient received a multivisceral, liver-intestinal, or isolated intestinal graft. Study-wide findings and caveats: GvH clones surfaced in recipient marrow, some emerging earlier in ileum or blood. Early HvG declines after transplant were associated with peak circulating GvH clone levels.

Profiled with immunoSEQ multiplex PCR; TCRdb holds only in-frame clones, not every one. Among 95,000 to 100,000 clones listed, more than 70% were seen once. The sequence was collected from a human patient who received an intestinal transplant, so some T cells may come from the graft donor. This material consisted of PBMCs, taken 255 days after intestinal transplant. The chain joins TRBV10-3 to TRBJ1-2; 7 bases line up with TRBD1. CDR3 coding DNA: TGTGCCATCAGCACAGGGGCAGTGGGCTACACCTTC. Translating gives CAISTGAVGYTF.